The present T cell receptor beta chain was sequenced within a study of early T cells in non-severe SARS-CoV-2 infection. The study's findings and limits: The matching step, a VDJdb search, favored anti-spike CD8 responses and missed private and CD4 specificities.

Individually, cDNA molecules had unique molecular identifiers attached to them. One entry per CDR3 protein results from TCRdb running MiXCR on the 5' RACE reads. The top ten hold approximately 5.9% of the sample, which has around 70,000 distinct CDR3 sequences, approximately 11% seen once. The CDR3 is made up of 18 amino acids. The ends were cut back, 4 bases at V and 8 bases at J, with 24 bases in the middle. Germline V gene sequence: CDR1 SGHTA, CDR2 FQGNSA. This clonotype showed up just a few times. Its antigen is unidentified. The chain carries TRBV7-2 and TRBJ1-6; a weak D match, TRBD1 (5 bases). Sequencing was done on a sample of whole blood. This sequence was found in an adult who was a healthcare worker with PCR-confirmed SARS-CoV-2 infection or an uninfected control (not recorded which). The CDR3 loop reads CASSSDRPLSYIYSPLHF. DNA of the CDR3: TGTGCCAGCAGCTCCGACAGACCTCTCTCATATATCTATTCACCCCTCCACTTT.